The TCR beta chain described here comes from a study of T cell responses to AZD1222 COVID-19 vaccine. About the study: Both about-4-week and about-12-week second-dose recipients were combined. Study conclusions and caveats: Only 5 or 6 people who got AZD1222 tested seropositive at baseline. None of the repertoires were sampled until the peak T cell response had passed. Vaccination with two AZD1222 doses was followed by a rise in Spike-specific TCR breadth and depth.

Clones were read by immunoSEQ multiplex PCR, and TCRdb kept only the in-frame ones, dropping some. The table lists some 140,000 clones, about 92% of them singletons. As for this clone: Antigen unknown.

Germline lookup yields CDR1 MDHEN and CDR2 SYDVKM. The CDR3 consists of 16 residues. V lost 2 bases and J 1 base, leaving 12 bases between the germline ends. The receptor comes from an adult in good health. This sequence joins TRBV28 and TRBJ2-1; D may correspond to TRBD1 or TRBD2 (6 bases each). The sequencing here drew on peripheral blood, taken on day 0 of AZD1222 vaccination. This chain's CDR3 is CASSLARGVSYNEQFF. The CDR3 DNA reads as TGTGCCAGCAGTTTAGCAAGGGGGGTATCCTACAATGAGCAGTTCTTC.